This T cell receptor beta chain was profiled in a study of cytomegalovirus exposure and HLA in healthy donors. Study results and limitations: DRB1 had the most TCR associations and HLA-C the fewest, a later analysis found, with rates varying by HLA locus. Specificity for CMV antigens was confirmed in vitro for three of the CMV-associated chains. Most of the CMV-associated TCR beta chains (in a later analysis) appeared to be HLA-restricted.

Vbeta (60) and Jbeta (13) primers were used in the PCR. Sequenced by immunoSEQ multiplex PCR; TCRdb stores in-frame clones only, minus some. Counted here are tens of thousands of clones, around 85% occurring once; the ten biggest clones make up 2.7%. Germline assignment: CDR1 SEHNR and CDR2 FQNEAQ (reference sequence). The CDR3 covers 16 residues. With 1 base clipped from V and 4 bases from J, the junction kept 5 bases outside the gene matches. As to this clone: As yet, its antigen is unknown.

The chain links TRBV7-9 to TRBJ1-3, with 9 bases that match TRBD1. The source of this sequence is a man aged 25 to 40 in good health and CMV-seronegative. The sample comprised PBMCs. In nucleotides, the CDR3 is TGTGCCAGCAGCTTAGTACAGGGGGCGCCCGGAAACACCATATATTTT. This codes for CASSLVQGAPGNTIYF. The full variable domain, completed using reference TRBV7-9 and TRBJ1-3, is DTGVSQNPRHKITKRGQNVTFRCDPISEHNRLYWYRQTLGQGPEFLTYFQNEAQLEKSRLLSDRFSAERPKGSFSTLEIQRTEQGDSAMYLCASSLVQGAPGNTIYFGEGSWLTVV.